These 12 T cell receptor beta chains share one sample of origin, sequenced in a study of blood T cell repertoires in COVID-19. Sequencing used immunoSEQ multiplex PCR; TCRdb keeps in-frame clones, though not all of them. This sample has about 77,000 clones, with about 92% found just once. The sequencing sample was made of peripheral blood. Source of these receptors: an elderly woman with active or convalescent COVID-19.

The V and J genes are TRBV28 and TRBJ1-6; 10 nucleotides match TRBD1. The CDR3 consists of 15 residues. Germline CDR1 MDHEN, CDR2 SYDVKM. J lost 8 bases, V lost 6 bases, and 7 bases had no gene match. CDR3 loop: CASRPRQGAYSPLHF. The CDR3, as DNA: TGTGCCAGCAGACCCCGACAGGGGGCGTATTCACCCCTCCACTTT.

V is TRBV6-6 and J is TRBJ1-3, with TRBD1 matching over 8 bases. The J segment lost 0 bases and the V segment lost 5 bases, leaving 6 bases of the junction unmatched. From germline, CDR1 is MNHNY and CDR2 SVGAGI (reference sequence). The CDR3 runs 16 residues. This CDR3 reads CASSLGQAFSGNTIYF. The CDR3 region has the DNA TGTGCCAGCAGTCTGGGACAGGCCTTCTCTGGAAACACCATATATTTT.

V and J are TRBV14 and TRBJ1-1; the D is unclear. The length of the CDR3 is 13 residues. In germline, CDR1 is SGHDN, CDR2 FVKESK. Trimming took off 6 bases at V and 1 base at J, with 9 bases between the two ends. The CDR3 region has the DNA TGTGCCAGCAGTCTACCCGGGAACACTGAAGCTTTCTTT. Translation: CASSLPGNTEAFF.

DNA of the CDR3: TGTGCCAGCAGTTTCTTAGGACAGACGTTTACAGATACGCAGTATTTT. It specifies CASSFLGQTFTDTQYF. This chain links TRBV28 with TRBJ2-3, with D perhaps TRBD1 (6 bases). CDR3 length: 16 amino acids. Germline V gives CDR1 MDHEN, CDR2 SYDVKM. Trimming took 3 bases from V and 3 from J, leaving 16 bases between them.

The J gene is TRBJ1-2, the V gene TRBV5-1; D unresolved. V was shortened by 0 bases and J by 0 bases, with 9 bases between the two germline ends. Germline CDR1 SGHRS, CDR2 YFSETQ. The CDR3 loop spans 15 amino acids. The DNA of the CDR3 is TGCGCCAGCAGCTTGGACCACAGCACTAACTATGGCTACACCTTC. It encodes CASSLDHSTNYGYTF. The full variable domain, its missing parts supplied by reference TRBV5-1 and TRBJ1-2, is KAGVTQTPRYLIKTRGQQVTLSCSPISGHRSVSWYQQTPGQGLQFLFEYFSETQRNKGNFPGRFSGRQFSNSRSEMNVSTLELGDSALYLCASSLDHSTNYGYTFGSGTRLTVV.

The rearrangement joins TRBV18 to TRBJ2-7; D is uncertain. Trimming removed 0 bases at V and 1 base at J, with 7 bases between. The CDR3 spans 14 residues. Per germline, CDR1 KGHSH and CDR2 LQKENI. CDR3 nucleotides: TGTGCCAGCTCACCACCGGCCTTATCCTACGAGCAGTACTTC. It codes for CASSPPALSYEQYF.

The rearrangement uses TRBV19 and TRBJ2-3; TRBD2 is a possible D gene (6 bases). The length of the CDR3 is 14 residues. Germline V gene lookup returns CDR1 LNHDA and CDR2 SQIVND (reference sequence). V was pared by 8 bases and J by 0 bases, with 12 bases between. The CDR3 loop reads CASAPGTSTDTQYF. CDR3 in DNA: TGTGCCAGTGCACCCGGGACTAGCACAGATACGCAGTATTTT.

This clone was counted once. The rearrangement links TRBV11-2 to TRBJ2-7, with TRBD2 identical over 7 bases. J was trimmed by 7 bases and V by 3 bases; bases with no gene match: 6. The germline V gene encodes CDR1 SGHAT and CDR2 FQNNGV. CDR3 size: 13 residues. The CDR3 loop reads CASSLGGVWEQYF. DNA for the CDR3: TGTGCCAGCAGCTTGGGGGGGGTGTGGGAGCAGTACTTC.

The rearrangement joins TRBV2 to TRBJ1-2, with 7 bases lining up with TRBD1. The length of the CDR3 is 15 residues. The germline V gene encodes CDR1 SNHLY and CDR2 FYNNEI. The trim removed 7 bases at V and 2 bases at J, leaving 10 bases unmatched. For the CDR3, the DNA is TGTGCCAGCAATATTCCGGGACAGCAAAACTATGGCTACACCTTC. Its translation is CASNIPGQQNYGYTF.

The genes are TRBV2 and TRBJ2-2; 7 nucleotides align to TRBD2. Germline V gene data show CDR1 as SNHLY and CDR2 as FYNNEI. CDR3 length: 15 residues. Germline trimming cut 4 bases from V and 2 bases from J; bases unmatched to any gene: 4. This chain's CDR3 is CASSVASGNTGELFF. DNA for the CDR3: TGTGCCAGCAGTGTTGCTAGCGGCAACACCGGGGAGCTGTTTTTT. Using reference TRBV2 and TRBJ2-2 for the parts outside the CDR3, the full variable domain is EPEVTQTPSHQVTQMGQEVILRCVPISNHLYFYWYRQILGQKVEFLVSFYNNEISEKSEIFDDQFSVERPDGSNFTLKIRSTKLEDSAMYFCASSVASGNTGELFFGEGSRLTVL.

This clone was found once. The chain is built from TRBV7-9 and TRBJ1-4; D possibly corresponds to TRBD1 (6 bases). Germline V gene sequence: CDR1 SEHNR, CDR2 FQNEAQ (reference sequence). The CDR3 is 17 residues long. Trimming removed 6 bases from V and 0 bases from J, with 17 bases in between. Written as DNA, the CDR3 is TGTGCCAGCAGACCGGCCAGGGGACACTCAACTAATGAAAAACTGTTTTTT. Amino acid sequence: CASRPARGHSTNEKLFF.

The rearrangement uses TRBV9 and TRBJ2-5; TRBD2 might be the D (5 bases). The germline V gene has CDR1 SGDLS and CDR2 YYNGEE. V was pared by 4 bases and J by 9 bases, with 16 bases between. This CDR3 comprises 13 residues. The CDR3 sequence: CASSPKSLRAQYF. CDR3 nucleotides: TGTGCCAGCAGCCCGAAGTCCCTGCGGGCCCAGTACTTC. Looking up the rest from reference TRBV9 and TRBJ2-5 gives the full variable domain: DSGVTQTPKHLITATGQRVTLRCSPRSGDLSVYWYQQSLDQGLQFLIQYYNGEERAKGNILERFSAQQFPDLHSELNLSSLELGDSALYFCASSPKSLRAQYFGPGTRLLVL.